Sequencing of this T cell receptor beta chain was carried out in a study of technical replicates of blood from a few donors. The CDR3 spans 14 residues. CDR1 LGHNA and CDR2 YSLEER come from the germline V gene. The V end lost 0 bases, the J end lost 8 bases, and 13 bases lay between the germline ends. There are a few counts of this clone. Profiled with immunoSEQ multiplex PCR; TCRdb holds only in-frame clones, not every one. The sample consists of some 80,000 clones, more than 85% of them appearing once. Input material: T cells isolated from PBMCs. The chain is built from TRBV4-3 and TRBJ1-1, with D tentatively TRBD1 (5 bases). This TCR was sampled from a human donor in good health. The DNA for the CDR3 is TGCGCCAGCAGCCAAGACGTGGGGCTGATAGAAGCTTTCTTT. Translated, it gives CASSQDVGLIEAFF.